This TCR beta chain was sequenced during a study of vaccination and CD4 T cells after COVID-19. This CDR3 spans 15 amino acids. CDR1 is DFQATT and CDR2 is SNEGSKA in the germline V gene (reference sequence). V lost 5 bases, J lost 3 bases, and 9 bases stayed unmatched. Treatment meaning: 10-day PBMC culture with coronavirus spike peptide pools or control peptides (ViraFEST assay). The collection of CD4+ T cells from the unexposed donor took place before the COVID-19 pandemic (2011-2018). T cells were expanded with peptide pools, and expanded clonotypes were identified by TCR sequencing. On this clonotype: Antigen specificity is unknown.

CD4+ T cells that had been cultured provided DNA sequenced with the Oncomine TCR Beta short-read assay. Genomic DNA was drawn out of CD4+ T cells grown in culture. One entry per CDR3 protein results from TCRdb running MiXCR on the PCR reads. The data contain thousands of distinct CDR3 sequences, roughly 32% of them singletons. The sequenced sample consisted of CD4+ T cells from blood, cultured in vitro. The chain combines TRBV20-1 with TRBJ2-7; 11 nucleotides agree with TRBD2. This clonotype was sampled from a human donor in good health. Here the CDR3 reads CSAPPPGLAVYEQYF. The CDR3 DNA is TGCAGTGCTCCCCCCCCGGGACTAGCGGTCTACGAGCAGTACTTC.